The following is a T cell receptor (beta chain) sequence with its context. This record comes from a study of blood T cell repertoires in COVID-19. Study-wide context: Samples came from the United States, Italy and Spain, spanning acute and convalescent COVID-19. T cells, B-cell-depleted T cells, or PBMCs supplied cDNA or gDNA.

CDR3 length equals 16 residues. After removal of 3 bases from V and 5 bases from J, the junction contained 11 bases not matched to a gene. The germline gives CDR1 SGHTA, CDR2 FQGNSA. Authors' analysis steps: Reference gene primer amplification in the assay estimated nucleated cell counts. Data came from immunoSEQ multiplex PCR; TCRdb stores just in-frame clones and leaves some out. V and J calls and clone size are given by that table; D and trimming were obtained from the DNA. Among about 94,000 clones listed, around 81% were seen once. Sequences were obtained from peripheral blood. The TCR originated in a man aged 60 to 69 with acute or convalescent COVID-19. V is TRBV7-2 and J is TRBJ1-1; 8 nucleotides line up with TRBD1. The CDR3 DNA is TGTGCCAGCAGCTTTGACTTACAGGGGGGAAGGACTGAAGCTTTCTTT. This encodes CASSFDLQGGRTEAFF.